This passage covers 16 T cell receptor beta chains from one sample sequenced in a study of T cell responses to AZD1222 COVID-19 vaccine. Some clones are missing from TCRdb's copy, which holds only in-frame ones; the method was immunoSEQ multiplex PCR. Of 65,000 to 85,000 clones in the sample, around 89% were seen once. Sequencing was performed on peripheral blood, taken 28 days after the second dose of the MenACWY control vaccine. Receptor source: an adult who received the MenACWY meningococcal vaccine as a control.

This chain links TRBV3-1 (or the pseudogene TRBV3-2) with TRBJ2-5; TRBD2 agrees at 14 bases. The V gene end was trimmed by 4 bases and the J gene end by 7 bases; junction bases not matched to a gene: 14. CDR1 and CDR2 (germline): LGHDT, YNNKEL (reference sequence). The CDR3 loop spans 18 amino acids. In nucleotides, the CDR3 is TGTGCCAGCAGCCCCTTAGAAGGACTAGCGGGGGGACGGGGGACCCAGTACTTC. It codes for CASSPLEGLAGGRGTQYF.

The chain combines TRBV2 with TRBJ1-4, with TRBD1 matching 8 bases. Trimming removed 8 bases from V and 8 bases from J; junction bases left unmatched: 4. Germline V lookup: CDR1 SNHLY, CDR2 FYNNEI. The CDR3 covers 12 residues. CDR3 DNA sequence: TGTGCCAGCTCAGGGGGCGGGGAAAAACTGTTTTTT. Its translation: CASSGGGEKLFF.

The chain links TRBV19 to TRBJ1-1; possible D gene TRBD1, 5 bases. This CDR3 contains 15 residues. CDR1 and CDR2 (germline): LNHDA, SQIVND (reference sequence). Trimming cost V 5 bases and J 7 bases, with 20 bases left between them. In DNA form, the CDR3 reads TGTGCCAGTAGTGAACCCGGGGGACCGATACATGAAGCTTTCTTT. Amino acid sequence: CASSEPGGPIHEAFF. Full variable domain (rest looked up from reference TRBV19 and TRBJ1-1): DGGITQSPKYLFRKEGQNVTLSCEQNLNHDAMYWYRQDPGQGLRLIYYSQIVNDFQKGDIAEGYSVSREKKESFPLTVTSAQKNPTAFYLCASSEPGGPIHEAFFGQGTRLTVV.

CDR3 loop: CAWSVGGDTIYF. The CDR3 region has the DNA TGTGCCTGGAGTGTGGGAGGGGACACCATATATTTT. This chain joins TRBV30 and TRBJ1-3, with D possibly being TRBD1 (5 bases). The CDR3 loop spans 12 amino acids. The V gene lost 0 bases and the J gene lost 8 bases, with 8 bases spanning the gap. Germline V gives CDR1 GTSNPN, CDR2 SVGIG (reference sequence).

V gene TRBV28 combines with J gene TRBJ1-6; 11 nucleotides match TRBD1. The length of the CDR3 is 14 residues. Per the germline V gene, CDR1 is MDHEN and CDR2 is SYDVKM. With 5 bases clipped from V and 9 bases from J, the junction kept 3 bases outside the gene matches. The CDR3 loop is CASSPGQGGSPLHF. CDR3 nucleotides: TGTGCCAGCAGTCCGGGACAGGGGGGTTCACCCCTCCACTTT.

The CDR3 nucleotides read TGCGCCAGCAGCCAAGATACGGCAGGGGGTCGGGAAAAACTGTTTTTT. This gives the protein CASSQDTAGGREKLFF. V is TRBV4-3 and J is TRBJ1-4, with 7 nucleotides matching TRBD1. The CDR3 has 16 amino acids. Germline lookup yields CDR1 LGHNA and CDR2 YSLEER. V lost 0 bases to trimming and J lost 8 bases; unmatched junction nucleotides: 9.

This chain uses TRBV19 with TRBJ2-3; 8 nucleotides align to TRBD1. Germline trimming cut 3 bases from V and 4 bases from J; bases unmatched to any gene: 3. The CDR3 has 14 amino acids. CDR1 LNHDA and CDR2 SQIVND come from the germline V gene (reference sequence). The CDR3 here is CASSIQGAADTQYF. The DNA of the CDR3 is TGTGCCAGTAGTATTCAGGGGGCCGCAGATACGCAGTATTTT.

This chain's CDR3 is CASSTGSSYEQYF. The CDR3 region has the DNA TGTGCCAGCAGCACAGGGAGCTCCTACGAGCAGTACTTC. The V and J genes are TRBV5-5 and TRBJ2-7; possibly TRBD1 for D (6 bases). Between the trimmed V and J ends, which lost 4 bases and 0 bases, there was a span of 8 bases. Germline CDR1 reads SGHKS; CDR2 reads YYEKEE (reference sequence). This CDR3 comprises 13 residues.

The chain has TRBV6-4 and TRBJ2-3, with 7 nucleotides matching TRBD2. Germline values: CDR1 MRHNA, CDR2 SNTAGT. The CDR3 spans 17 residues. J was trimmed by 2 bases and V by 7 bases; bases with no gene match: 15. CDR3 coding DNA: TGTGCCAGCAATTCTAGCCTCGAGCGGGGCTTCACAGATACGCAGTATTTT. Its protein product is CASNSSLERGFTDTQYF.

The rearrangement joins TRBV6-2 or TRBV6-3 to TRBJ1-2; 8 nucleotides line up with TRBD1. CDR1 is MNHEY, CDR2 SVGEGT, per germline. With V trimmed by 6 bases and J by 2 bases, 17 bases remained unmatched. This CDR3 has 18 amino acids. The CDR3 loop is CASSLSPSATGVNYGYTF. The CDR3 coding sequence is TGTGCCAGCAGCCTAAGCCCCTCCGCGACAGGGGTCAACTATGGCTACACCTTC.

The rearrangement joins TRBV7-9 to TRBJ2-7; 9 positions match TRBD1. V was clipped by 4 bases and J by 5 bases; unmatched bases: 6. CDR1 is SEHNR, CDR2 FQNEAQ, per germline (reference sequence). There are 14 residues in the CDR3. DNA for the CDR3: TGTGCCAGCAGCTACAGGGGGCAAAGCGACGAGCAGTACTTC. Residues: CASSYRGQSDEQYF.

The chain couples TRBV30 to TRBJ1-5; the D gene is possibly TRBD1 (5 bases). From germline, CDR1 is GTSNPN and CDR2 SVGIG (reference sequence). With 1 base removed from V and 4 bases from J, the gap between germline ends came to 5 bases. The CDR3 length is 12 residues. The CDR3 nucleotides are TGTGCCTGGAGTGCAGGGAATCAGCCCCAGCATTTT. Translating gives CAWSAGNQPQHF.

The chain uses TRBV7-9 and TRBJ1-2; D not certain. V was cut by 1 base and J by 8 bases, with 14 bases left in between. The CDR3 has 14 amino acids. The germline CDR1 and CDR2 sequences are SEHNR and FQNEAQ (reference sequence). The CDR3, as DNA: TGTGCCAGCAGCTTAGGAGAGGCTGCGGGGGGCTACACCTTC. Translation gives CASSLGEAAGGYTF.

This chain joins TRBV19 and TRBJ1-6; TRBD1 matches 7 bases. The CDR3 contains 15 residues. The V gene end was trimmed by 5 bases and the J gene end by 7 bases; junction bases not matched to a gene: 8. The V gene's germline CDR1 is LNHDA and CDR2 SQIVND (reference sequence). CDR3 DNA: TGTGCCAGTAGTTCGGGACAGCCGGGAAATTCACCCCTCCACTTT. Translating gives CASSSGQPGNSPLHF. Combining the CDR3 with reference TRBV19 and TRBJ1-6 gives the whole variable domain DGGITQSPKYLFRKEGQNVTLSCEQNLNHDAMYWYRQDPGQGLRLIYYSQIVNDFQKGDIAEGYSVSREKKESFPLTVTSAQKNPTAFYLCASSSGQPGNSPLHFGNGTRLTVT.

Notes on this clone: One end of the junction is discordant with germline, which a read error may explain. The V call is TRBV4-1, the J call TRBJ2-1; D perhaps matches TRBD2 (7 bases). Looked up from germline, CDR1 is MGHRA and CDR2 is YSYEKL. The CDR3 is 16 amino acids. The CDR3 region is CTSSQDPGGTYNEQFF. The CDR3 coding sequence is TGCACCAGCAGCCAAGATCCGGGGGGCACCTACAATGAGCAGTTCTTC.

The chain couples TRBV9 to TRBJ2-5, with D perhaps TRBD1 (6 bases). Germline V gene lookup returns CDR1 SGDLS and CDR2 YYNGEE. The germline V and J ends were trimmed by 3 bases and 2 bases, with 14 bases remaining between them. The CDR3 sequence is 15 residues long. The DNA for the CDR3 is TGTGCCAGCAGCGCCGGGACATTCGGGCAAGAGACCCAGTACTTC. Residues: CASSAGTFGQETQYF.